This T cell receptor beta chain was captured in a study of cytotoxic CD8 clonotypes in ibrutinib-treated CLL. Study as a whole: Across samples, productive templates numbered roughly 230,000 and productive rearrangements reached approximately 94,000 on average.

This CDR3 region has 11 residues. Per the germline V gene, CDR1 is MNHEY and CDR2 is SVGAGI. Trimming took 5 bases from V and 5 from J, leaving 6 bases between them. Notes on the study in general: Patients with sustained remission and those progressing were sampled at differing times. While tracking circulating CD8+ T-cell counts, baseline clonality exceeded that of age-matched healthy donors.

Libraries were prepared by immunoSEQ multiplex PCR; TCRdb keeps only in-frame clonotypes and omits some of them. This table holds about 140,000 clones, 80% found once. Turning to this clone: Its cognate antigen is unknown.

The V gene is TRBV6-5, the J gene TRBJ2-5, with D unclear. The clonotype originates from a human donor with chronic lymphocytic leukemia. The specimen comprised PBMCs, sampled after 36 months of ibrutinib treatment. CDR3 DNA: TGTGCCAGCAGTGCCCGGGAGACCCAGTACTTC. This translates into CASSARETQYF.